This T cell receptor (beta chain) was recovered during a study of post-analysis software for immune sequencing data. Study-level points and caveats: For normalized Chao1 diversity, multiple sclerosis patients scored significantly lower than controls did. Included in a set of roughly five TRBV segments more frequent in patients than controls were TRBV5-6, TRBV5-1 and TRBV20-1.

CDR1 is SGHTA, CDR2 FQGTGA, per germline. Trimming cost V 5 bases and J 0 bases, with 11 bases left between them. The CDR3 length is 15 residues. This clonotype was observed a few times. Its antigen is currently unknown. cDNA libraries of TCR beta carried unique molecular identifiers. From the PCR reads, TCRdb called clonotypes with MiXCR, one entry per CDR3 protein. The table includes roughly 180,000 distinct CDR3 sequences, around 28% detected once. The sample taken for sequencing was blood. The V gene is TRBV7-3, the J gene TRBJ2-1; no clear D. The sequence came from a girl aged 10-17 years with multiple sclerosis. CDR3 residues: CASSAAESSYNEQFF. The CDR3 DNA reads TGTGCCAGCAGCGCCGCTGAGAGCTCCTACAATGAGCAGTTCTTC.